This T cell receptor beta chain was captured by sequencing in a study of blood T cell repertoires in COVID-19. Study background: PBMCs, B-cell-depleted T cells, or T cells provided the cDNA or gDNA that made up the material.

The method was immunoSEQ multiplex PCR; TCRdb's version includes in-frame clones alone and lacks a portion of them. The sample comprises 200,000 to 250,000 clones, around 82% of which are singletons, and nearly 5% rests with the top ten. V lost 5 bases to trimming and J lost 11 bases, with 15 bases between them. The CDR3 length is 12 residues. The specimen sequenced was PBMCs or T cells enriched from blood (not recorded which). This chain links TRBV12-3 or TRBV12-4 with TRBJ1-1; D uncertain. The clonotype comes from a woman in her forties or fifties who had been exposed to COVID-19. Here the CDR3 reads CASSPRSAGAFF. The CDR3 nucleotides read TGTGCCAGCAGTCCCCGGTCCGCCGGGGCTTTCTTT.